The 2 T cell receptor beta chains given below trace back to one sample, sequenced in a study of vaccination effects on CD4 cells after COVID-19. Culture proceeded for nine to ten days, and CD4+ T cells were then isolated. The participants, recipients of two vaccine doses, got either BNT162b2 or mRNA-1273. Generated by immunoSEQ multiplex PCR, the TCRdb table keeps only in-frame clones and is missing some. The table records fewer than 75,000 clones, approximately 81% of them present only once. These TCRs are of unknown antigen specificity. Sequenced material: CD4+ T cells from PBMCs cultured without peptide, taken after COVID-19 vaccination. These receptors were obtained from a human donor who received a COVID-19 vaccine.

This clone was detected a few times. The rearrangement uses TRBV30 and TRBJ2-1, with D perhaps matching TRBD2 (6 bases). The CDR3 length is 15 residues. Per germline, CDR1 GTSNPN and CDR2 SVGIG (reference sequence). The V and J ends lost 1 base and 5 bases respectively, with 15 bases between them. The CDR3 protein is CAWSDPGVRDNEQFF. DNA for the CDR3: TGTGCCTGGAGTGACCCGGGGGTACGGGACAATGAGCAGTTCTTC.

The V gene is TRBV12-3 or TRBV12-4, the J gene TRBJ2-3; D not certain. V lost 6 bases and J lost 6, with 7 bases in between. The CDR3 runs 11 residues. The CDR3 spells CASSRVDTQYF. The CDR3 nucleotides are TGTGCCAGCAGCCGTGTGGATACGCAGTATTTT.